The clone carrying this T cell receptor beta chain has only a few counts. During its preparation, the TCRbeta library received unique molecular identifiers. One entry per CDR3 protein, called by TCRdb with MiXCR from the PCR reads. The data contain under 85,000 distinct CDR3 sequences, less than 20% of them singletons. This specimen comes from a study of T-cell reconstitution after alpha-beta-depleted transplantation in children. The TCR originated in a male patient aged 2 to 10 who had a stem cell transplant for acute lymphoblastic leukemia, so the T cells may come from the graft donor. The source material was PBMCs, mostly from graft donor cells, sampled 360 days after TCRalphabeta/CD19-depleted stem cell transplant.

CDR3 residues: CASSQAGPLLRTEAFF. CDR3 DNA sequence: TGTGCCAGCAGCCAAGCAGGCCCCTTATTGAGGACTGAAGCTTTCTTT. The V call is TRBV3-1, the J call TRBJ1-1; D ambiguous. Germline-derived CDR1 and CDR2 are LGHDT and YNNKEL (reference sequence). The CDR3 length is 16 residues. The V end was cut by 1 base, the J end by 5 bases, with 17 bases between. Complete variable domain (other parts from reference TRBV3-1 and TRBJ1-1): DTAVSQTPKYLVTQMGNDKSIKCEQNLGHDTMYWYKQDSKKFLKIMFSYNNKELIINETVPNRFSPKSPDKAHLNLHINSLELGDSAVYFCASSQAGPLLRTEAFFGQGTRLTVV.